Ten or more counts support the clone carrying this T cell receptor beta chain. These data originate in a study of T cells in Graves' hyperthyroidism and ophthalmopathy. Study summary: Specimen type is peripheral blood, collected at initial diagnosis prior to any treatment.

Using RNA transcripts as the source, TCR beta CDR3 regions were amplified. Researchers ran a first-round RT-PCR on the TCR CDR3 using the HTBI primer set. TCRdb used MiXCR to reprocess the multiplex PCR reads, holding one entry per CDR3 protein. There are more than 650,000 distinct CDR3 sequences in the sample; 13% to 15% occur only once, and roughly a tenth lies in the top ten. Exclusions: uncontrolled infection, other autoimmune disease, pregnancy, lactation. The V segment lost 4 bases and the J segment 4 bases; nucleotides outside the gene matches: 6. Germline V gene sequence: CDR1 SGHAT, CDR2 FQNNGV. The CDR3 sequence is 16 residues long.

The sample comprised blood. The origin of this receptor is a woman aged 18-35 years with Graves' hyperthyroidism. The V and J genes are TRBV11-2 and TRBJ2-2; 10 nucleotides match TRBD2. CDR3 residues: CASSSAGGPGTGELFF. CDR3 nucleotides: TGTGCCAGCAGCTCAGCGGGAGGGCCGGGCACCGGGGAGCTGTTTTTT.